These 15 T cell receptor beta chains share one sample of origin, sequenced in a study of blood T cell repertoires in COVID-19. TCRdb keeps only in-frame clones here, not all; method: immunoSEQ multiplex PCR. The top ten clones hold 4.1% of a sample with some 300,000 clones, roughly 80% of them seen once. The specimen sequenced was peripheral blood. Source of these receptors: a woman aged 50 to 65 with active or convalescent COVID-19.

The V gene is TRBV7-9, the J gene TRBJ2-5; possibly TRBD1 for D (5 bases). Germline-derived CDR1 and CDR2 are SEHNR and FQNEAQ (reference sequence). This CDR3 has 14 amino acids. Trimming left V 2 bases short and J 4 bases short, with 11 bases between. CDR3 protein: CASSLQGVGETQYF. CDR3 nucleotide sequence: TGTGCCAGCAGCTTACAAGGGGTTGGAGAGACCCAGTACTTC.

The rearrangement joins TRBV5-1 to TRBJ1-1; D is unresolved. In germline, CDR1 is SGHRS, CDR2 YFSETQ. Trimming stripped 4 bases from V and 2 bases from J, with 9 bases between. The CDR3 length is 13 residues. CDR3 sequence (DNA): TGCGCCAGCAGCGCCGGGATTAACACTGAAGCTTTCTTT. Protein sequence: CASSAGINTEAFF.

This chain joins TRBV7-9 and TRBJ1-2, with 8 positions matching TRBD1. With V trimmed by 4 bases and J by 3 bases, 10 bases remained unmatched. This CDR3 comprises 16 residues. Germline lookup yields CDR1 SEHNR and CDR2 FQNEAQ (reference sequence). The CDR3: CASSSSQGGPDYGYTF. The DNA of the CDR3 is TGTGCCAGCAGCTCGTCACAGGGGGGCCCTGACTATGGCTACACCTTC.

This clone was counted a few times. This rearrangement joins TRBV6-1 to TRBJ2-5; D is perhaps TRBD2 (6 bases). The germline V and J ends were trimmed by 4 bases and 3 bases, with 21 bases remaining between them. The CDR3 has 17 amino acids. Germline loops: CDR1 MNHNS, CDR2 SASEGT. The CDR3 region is CASSGFNTGRGEETQYF. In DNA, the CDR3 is TGTGCCAGCAGTGGGTTTAATACCGGGAGAGGAGAAGAGACCCAGTACTTC.

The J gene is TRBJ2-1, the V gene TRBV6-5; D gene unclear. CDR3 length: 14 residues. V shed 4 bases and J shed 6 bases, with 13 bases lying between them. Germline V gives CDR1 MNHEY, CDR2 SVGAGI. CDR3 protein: CASSSPSGSNEQFF. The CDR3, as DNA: TGTGCCAGCAGTTCCCCTTCAGGATCCAATGAGCAGTTCTTC.

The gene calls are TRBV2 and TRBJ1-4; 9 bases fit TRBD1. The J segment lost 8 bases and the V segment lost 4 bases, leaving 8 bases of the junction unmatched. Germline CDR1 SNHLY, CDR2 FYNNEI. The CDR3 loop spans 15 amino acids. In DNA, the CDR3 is TGTGCCAGCAGTGGAACAGGGGGCGCAAGGGAAAAACTGTTTTTT. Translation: CASSGTGGAREKLFF.

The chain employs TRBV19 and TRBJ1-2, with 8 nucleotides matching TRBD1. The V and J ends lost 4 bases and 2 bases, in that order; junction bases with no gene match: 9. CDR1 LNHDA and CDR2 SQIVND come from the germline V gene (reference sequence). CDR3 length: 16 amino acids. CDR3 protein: CASSTSGQGLNYGYTF. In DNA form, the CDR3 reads TGTGCCAGTAGTACATCCGGACAGGGATTAAACTATGGCTACACCTTC. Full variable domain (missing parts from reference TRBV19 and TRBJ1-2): DGGITQSPKYLFRKEGQNVTLSCEQNLNHDAMYWYRQDPGQGLRLIYYSQIVNDFQKGDIAEGYSVSREKKESFPLTVTSAQKNPTAFYLCASSTSGQGLNYGYTFGSGTRLTVV.

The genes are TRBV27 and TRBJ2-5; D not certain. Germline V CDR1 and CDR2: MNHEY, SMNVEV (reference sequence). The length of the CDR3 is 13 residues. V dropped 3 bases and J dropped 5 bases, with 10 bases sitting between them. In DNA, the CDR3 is TGTGCCAGCAGTTTCTCCCTAGGCGAGACCCAGTACTTC. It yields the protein CASSFSLGETQYF.

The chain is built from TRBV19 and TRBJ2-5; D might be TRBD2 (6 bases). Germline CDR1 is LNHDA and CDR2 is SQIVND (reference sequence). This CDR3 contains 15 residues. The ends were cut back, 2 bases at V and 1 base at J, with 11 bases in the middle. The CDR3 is CASSITAGTQETQYF. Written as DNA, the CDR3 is TGTGCCAGTAGTATAACCGCGGGAACCCAAGAGACCCAGTACTTC.

The CDR3 DNA sequence: TGTGCCAGCAGTCCACAGGGAGCTAGCAATCAGCCCCAGCATTTT. It is translated as CASSPQGASNQPQHF. The rearrangement links TRBV7-2 to TRBJ1-5, with D maybe TRBD1 (6 bases). The CDR3 length is 15 residues. The germline gives CDR1 SGHTA, CDR2 FQGNSA. The V end was cut by 6 bases, the J end by 0 bases, with 12 bases between.

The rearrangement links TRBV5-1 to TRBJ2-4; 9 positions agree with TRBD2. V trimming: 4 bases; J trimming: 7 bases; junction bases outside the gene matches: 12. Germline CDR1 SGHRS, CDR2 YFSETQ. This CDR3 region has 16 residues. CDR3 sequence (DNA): TGCGCCAGCAGCCCCGGTGGCGGGAGGGCCGGGAACATTCAGTACTTC. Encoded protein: CASSPGGGRAGNIQYF.

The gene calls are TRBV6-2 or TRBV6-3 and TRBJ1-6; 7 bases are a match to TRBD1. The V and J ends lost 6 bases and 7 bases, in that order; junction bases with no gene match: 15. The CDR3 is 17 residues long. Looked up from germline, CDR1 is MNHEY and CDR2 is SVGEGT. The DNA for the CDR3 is TGTGCCAGCAGCCGCTCTATAGGACAGGCCCTGAATTCACCCCTCCACTTT. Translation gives CASSRSIGQALNSPLHF.

For the CDR3, the DNA is TGTGCCAGCAGTTTTGAAAGACTGTCTGGCTACACCTTC. Translated: CASSFERLSGYTF. J is TRBJ1-2 and V is TRBV27; D gene unclear. From germline, CDR1 is MNHEY and CDR2 SMNVEV (reference sequence). Trimming removed 3 bases at V and 7 bases at J, with 12 bases between. The CDR3 is 13 amino acids.

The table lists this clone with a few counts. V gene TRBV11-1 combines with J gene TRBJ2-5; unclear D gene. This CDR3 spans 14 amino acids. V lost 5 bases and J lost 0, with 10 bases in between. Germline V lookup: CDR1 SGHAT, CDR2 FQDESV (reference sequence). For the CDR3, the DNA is TGTGCCAGCAGCACCGACACGTACCAAGAGACCCAGTACTTC. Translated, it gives CASSTDTYQETQYF. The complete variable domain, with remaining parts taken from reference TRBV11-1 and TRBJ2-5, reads EAEVAQSPRYKITEKSQAVAFWCDPISGHATLYWYRQILGQGPELLVQFQDESVVDDSQLPKDRFSAERLKGVDSTLKIQPAELGDSAMYLCASSTDTYQETQYFGPGTRLLVL.

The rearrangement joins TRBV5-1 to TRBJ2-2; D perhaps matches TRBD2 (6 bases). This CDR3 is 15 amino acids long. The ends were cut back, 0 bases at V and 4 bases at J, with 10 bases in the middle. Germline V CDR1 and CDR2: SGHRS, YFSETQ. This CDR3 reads CASSLGGGGTGELFF. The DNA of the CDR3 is TGCGCCAGCAGCTTGGGGGGAGGAGGCACCGGGGAGCTGTTTTTT.